What follows describes a single TCR beta chain. Its target is not known. These data originate in a study of Ad26.COV2.S vaccination and SARS-CoV-2 variants. Study conclusions and caveats: Spike-specific TCR breadth was greater in vaccine than placebo recipients. Vaccine and placebo recipients had comparable breadth of non-spike TCRs.

Produced via immunoSEQ multiplex PCR; TCRdb's table is partial and in-frame only. The sample records 360,000 or so clones, 87% being singletons. This CDR3 has 13 amino acids. The ends were cut back, 2 bases at V and 3 bases at J, with 8 bases in the middle. Looked up from germline, CDR1 is LNHDA and CDR2 is SQIVND (reference sequence). Treatment: about 20 received Ad26.COV2.S at low or high dose, single or two shots; roughly five received placebo; per-sample allocation not given. All samples were drawn on day 63, counting from the first vaccine or placebo injection. As its vector, the vaccine had Ad26, which expressed Wuhan-strain SARS-CoV-2 spike.

The clonotype originates from a person between 18 and 60 years old who received the Ad26.COV2.S COVID-19 vaccine or a placebo. The sequencing used peripheral blood, collected in a trial of Ad26.COV2.S vaccine versus placebo. This chain uses TRBV19 with TRBJ2-7; D ambiguous. Here the CDR3 DNA reads TGTGCCAGTAGTATAACGGCCGACTACGAGCAGTACTTC. This encodes CASSITADYEQYF.